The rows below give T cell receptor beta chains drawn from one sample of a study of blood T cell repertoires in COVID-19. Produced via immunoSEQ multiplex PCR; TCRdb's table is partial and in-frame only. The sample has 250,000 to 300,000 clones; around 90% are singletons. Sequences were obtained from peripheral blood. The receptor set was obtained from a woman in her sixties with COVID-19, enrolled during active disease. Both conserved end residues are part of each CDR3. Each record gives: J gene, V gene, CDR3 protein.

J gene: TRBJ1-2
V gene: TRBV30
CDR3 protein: CAWRPSGRGESYTF

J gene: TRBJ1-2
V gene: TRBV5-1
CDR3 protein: CASSLARRGLRFYGYTF

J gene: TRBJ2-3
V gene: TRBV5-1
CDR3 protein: CASSLAGGDTDTQYF

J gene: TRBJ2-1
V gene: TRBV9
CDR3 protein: CASSQTSGGARSYNEQFF

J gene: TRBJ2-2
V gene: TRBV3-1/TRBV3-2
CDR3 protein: CASSPLSGANTGELFF

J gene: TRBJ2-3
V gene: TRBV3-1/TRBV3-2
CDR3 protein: CASSRRGTDTQYF

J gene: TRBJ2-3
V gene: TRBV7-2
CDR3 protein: CASSLRGGRSDTQYF

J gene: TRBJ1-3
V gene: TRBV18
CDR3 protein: CASSQGGQGRFGNTIYF

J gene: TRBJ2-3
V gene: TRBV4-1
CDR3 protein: CASSQDWPGGITDTQYF

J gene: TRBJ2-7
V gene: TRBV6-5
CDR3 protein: CASARGARVYEQYF

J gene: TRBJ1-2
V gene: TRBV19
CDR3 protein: CASEFGTSYGYTF

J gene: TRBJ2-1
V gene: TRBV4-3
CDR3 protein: CASSQFSLAGGEQFF

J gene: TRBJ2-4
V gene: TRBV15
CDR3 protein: CATSRDPGLSIQYF

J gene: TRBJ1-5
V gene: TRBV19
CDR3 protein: CASSIGRTDSNQPQHF

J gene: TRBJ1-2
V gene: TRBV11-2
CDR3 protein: CASSHRQGLDSDGYTF

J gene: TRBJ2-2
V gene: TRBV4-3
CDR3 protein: CASSATGQGGELFF

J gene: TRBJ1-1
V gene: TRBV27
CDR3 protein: CASSKQEGAFF

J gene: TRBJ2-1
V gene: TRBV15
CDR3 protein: CATSRGGGEQFF

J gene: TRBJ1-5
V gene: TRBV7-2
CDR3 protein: CASSPGTGFQPQHF

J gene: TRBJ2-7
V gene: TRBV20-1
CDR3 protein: CSATTGYEQYF

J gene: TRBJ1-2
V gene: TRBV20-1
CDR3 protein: CSAGTGDGYTF

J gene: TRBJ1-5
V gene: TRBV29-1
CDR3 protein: CSAGKGVNQPQHF

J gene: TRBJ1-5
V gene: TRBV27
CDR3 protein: CASSPSSGGRDGNQPQHF

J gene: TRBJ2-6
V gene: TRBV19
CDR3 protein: CASSVTGAGANVLTF

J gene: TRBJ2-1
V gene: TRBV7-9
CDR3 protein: CASSFLAGGQNEQFF

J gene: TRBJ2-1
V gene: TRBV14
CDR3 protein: CASSQAGPRGYNEQFF

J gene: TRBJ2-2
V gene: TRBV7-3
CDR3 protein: CASSLSNTGELFF

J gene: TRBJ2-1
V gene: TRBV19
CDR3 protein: CASTGQTIDEQFF

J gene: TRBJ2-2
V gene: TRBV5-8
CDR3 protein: CASSSRLGEAGELFF

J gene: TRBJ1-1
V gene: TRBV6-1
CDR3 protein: CASSEALQGTEAFF

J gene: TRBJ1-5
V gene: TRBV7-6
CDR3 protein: CASSADRLQPQHF

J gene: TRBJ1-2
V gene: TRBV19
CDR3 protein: CASSSRGYGYTF

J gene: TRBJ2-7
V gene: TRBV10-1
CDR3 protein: CASSEGWDRGSYEQYF

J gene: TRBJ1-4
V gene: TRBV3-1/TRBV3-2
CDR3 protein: CASSQGTGGIGKLFF

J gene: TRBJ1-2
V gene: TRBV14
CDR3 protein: CASSLGQGHFGYTF

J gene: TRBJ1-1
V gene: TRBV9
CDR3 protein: CASSERTGVVAEAFF

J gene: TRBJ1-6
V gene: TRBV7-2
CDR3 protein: CASSSPLGGNSPLHF

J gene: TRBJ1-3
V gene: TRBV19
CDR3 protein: CASSLSSGNTIYF

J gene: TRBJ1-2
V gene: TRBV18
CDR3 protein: CASSTGTGDYGYTF

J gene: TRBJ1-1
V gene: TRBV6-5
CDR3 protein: CASGGGTEAFF